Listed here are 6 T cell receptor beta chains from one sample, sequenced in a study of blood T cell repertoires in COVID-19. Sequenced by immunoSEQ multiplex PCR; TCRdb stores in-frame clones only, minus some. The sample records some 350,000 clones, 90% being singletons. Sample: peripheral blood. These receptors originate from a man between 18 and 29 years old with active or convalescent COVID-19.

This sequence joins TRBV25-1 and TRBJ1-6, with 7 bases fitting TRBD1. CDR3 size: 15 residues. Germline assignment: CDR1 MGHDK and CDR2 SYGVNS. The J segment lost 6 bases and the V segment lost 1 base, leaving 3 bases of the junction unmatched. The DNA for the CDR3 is TGTGCCAGCAGTGAATGGTCAGGGGGTAATTCACCCCTCCACTTT. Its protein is CASSEWSGGNSPLHF.

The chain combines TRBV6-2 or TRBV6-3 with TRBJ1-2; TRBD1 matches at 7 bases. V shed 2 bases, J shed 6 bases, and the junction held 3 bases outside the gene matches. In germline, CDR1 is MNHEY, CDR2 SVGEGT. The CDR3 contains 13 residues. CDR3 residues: CASSYTGVHGYTF. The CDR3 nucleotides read TGTGCCAGCAGTTACACAGGGGTGCATGGCTACACCTTC.

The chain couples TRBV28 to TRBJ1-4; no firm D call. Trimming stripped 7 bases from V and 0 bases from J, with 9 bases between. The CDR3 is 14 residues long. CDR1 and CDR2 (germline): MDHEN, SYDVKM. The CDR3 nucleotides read TGTGCCAGCAACCACGGTCCAACTAATGAAAAACTGTTTTTT. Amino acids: CASNHGPTNEKLFF.

The chain's CDR3 is CASASGRHSSYNEQFF. The CDR3 DNA reads as TGTGCCAGCGCTAGCGGGAGGCATAGCTCCTACAATGAGCAGTTCTTC. The chain joins TRBV6-4 to TRBJ2-1; 11 nucleotides align to TRBD2. Germline trimming cut 8 bases from V and 0 bases from J; bases unmatched to any gene: 6. Germline V gene data show CDR1 as MRHNA and CDR2 as SNTAGT. This CDR3 region has 16 residues.

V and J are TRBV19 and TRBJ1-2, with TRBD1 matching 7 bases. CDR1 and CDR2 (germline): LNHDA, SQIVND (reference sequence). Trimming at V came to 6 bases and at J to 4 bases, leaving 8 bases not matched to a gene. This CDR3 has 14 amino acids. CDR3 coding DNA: TGTGCCAGTAGCATGGCCCAGGGGGTCTATGGCTACACCTTC. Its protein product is CASSMAQGVYGYTF.

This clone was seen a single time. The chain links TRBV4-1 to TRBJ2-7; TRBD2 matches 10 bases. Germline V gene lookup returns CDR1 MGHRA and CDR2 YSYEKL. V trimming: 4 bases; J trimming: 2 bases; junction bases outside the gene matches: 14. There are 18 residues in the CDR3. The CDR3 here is CASSPVNLGLADTYEQYF. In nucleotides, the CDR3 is TGCGCCAGCAGCCCGGTTAACCTCGGACTAGCGGATACCTACGAGCAGTACTTC.